This note documents a single T cell receptor beta chain sequence. Its antigen is undetermined. The sample comes from a study of B cell selection in AIRE deficiency. CDR1 is SGHDT and CDR2 is YYEEEE in the germline V gene. This CDR3 comprises 16 residues. Trimming took 4 bases from V and 1 from J; bases not matched to a gene: 5. Study-level results: Only 9.3% of 3,500 to 4,500 shared Treg sequences were patient-specific; less than 40% healthy-specific. Healthy Tconv contained 36.6% of shared healthy Treg sequences; only TCRbeta sequenced.

The sorted conventional CD4 T cells were gated as CD4+CD127+. TCRdb keeps only in-frame clones here, not all; method: immunoSEQ multiplex PCR. Of roughly 24,000 clones listed, 96% are singletons. The receptor was derived from a human donor in good health. The rearrangement joins TRBV5-6 to TRBJ2-3, with 11 bases that match TRBD1. The sequencing sample was made of CD4+CD127+ conventional T cells sorted from PBMCs. CDR3: CASSPVDRGRTDTQYF. DNA of the CDR3: TGTGCCAGCAGCCCGGTGGACAGGGGGCGCACAGATACGCAGTATTTT. The full variable domain, its missing parts supplied by reference TRBV5-6 and TRBJ2-3, is DAGVTQSPTHLIKTRGQQVTLRCSPKSGHDTVSWYQQALGQGPQFIFQYYEEEERQRGNFPDRFSGHQFPNYSSELNVNALLLGDSALYLCASSPVDRGRTDTQYFGPGTRLTVL.